This T cell receptor (beta chain) was profiled in a study of post-analysis software for immune sequencing data. Regarding the study as a whole: Comparison of patients with controls showed about 5 TRBV segments more frequent in patients, TRBV5-6, TRBV5-1 and TRBV20-1 among them.

Unmatched junction bases numbered 6, after V lost 3 bases and J lost 13 bases. The germline V gene encodes CDR1 MDHEN and CDR2 SYDVKM. The CDR3 has 12 amino acids. In regard to this clonotype: No antigen is known for it.

Prepared TCR beta cDNA libraries contained unique molecular identifiers. From the PCR reads, TCRdb called clonotypes with MiXCR, one entry per CDR3 protein. Counted here are approximately 690,000 distinct CDR3 sequences, around 64% occurring once; the ten biggest clones make up about 10%. Sequenced input: blood. V is TRBV28 and J is TRBJ2-4; 7 positions match TRBD1. The sequence was obtained from a girl aged 2-15 years with multiple sclerosis. For the CDR3, the DNA is TGTGCCAGCAGTTTCCCCACAGGGGAGCAGTACTTC. Amino acids: CASSFPTGEQYF.